Below are 25 T cell receptor beta chains sequenced from a single sample in a study of Siglec-9 on CD8 T cells in melanoma. Clones were read by immunoSEQ multiplex PCR, and TCRdb kept only the in-frame ones, dropping some. The top ten hold approximately 15% of the sample, which has around 1,300 clones, roughly 63% seen once. Sequenced sample: Siglec-9+ CD8+ T cells sorted from blood. The origin of the receptors is a human donor in good health.

The V and J genes are TRBV6-6 and TRBJ2-1, with TRBD2 matching 10 bases. Germline V gene sequence: CDR1 MNHNY, CDR2 SVGAGI (reference sequence). The CDR3 has 16 amino acids. The V gene end was trimmed by 0 bases and the J gene end by 12 bases; junction bases not matched to a gene: 11. CDR3 bases: TGTGCCAGCAGTTACTCGGTTCTAGCGGGGGAATATACGCAGTTCTTC. Protein: CASSYSVLAGEYTQFF.

This chain connects TRBV19 to TRBJ2-1, with TRBD2 matching over 14 bases. The CDR3 runs 17 residues. Looked up from germline, CDR1 is LNHDA and CDR2 is SQIVND (reference sequence). V shed 5 bases and J 8 bases; nucleotides not matched to a gene: 11. For the CDR3, the DNA is TGTGCCAGTAGTGTAACCCCGGGACTAGCGGGAGAAGATGAGCAGTTCTTC. Encoded protein: CASSVTPGLAGEDEQFF.

The genes are TRBV6-1 and TRBJ1-6; D is undetermined. The CDR3 contains 13 residues. Germline values: CDR1 MNHNS, CDR2 SASEGT. The V end lost 3 bases, the J end lost 7 bases, and 7 bases lay between the germline ends. CDR3 DNA: TGTGCCAGCAGTGAGGGAGAAAATTCACCCCTCCACTTT. This sequence encodes CASSEGENSPLHF.

The CDR3 loop is CASSQTIRSEAFF. CDR3 nucleotide sequence: TGTGCCAGCAGCCAAACTATAAGGTCTGAAGCTTTCTTT. This rearrangement joins TRBV7-3 to TRBJ1-1; unclear D gene. V lost 5 bases and J lost 6, with 13 bases in between. Germline-derived CDR1 and CDR2 are SGHTA and FQGTGA. There are 13 residues in the CDR3.

A note on this clone: Just one base apart from a much larger clone, this may be a read error. Other DNA sequences in the sample encode the same CDR3. The chain employs TRBV5-1 and TRBJ2-7; 7 bases match TRBD2. Per germline, CDR1 SGHRS and CDR2 YFSETQ. V lost 4 bases to trimming and J lost 6 bases; unmatched junction nucleotides: 19. This CDR3 is 17 amino acids long. The CDR3 is CASSPRPTGGAAGEQYF. The CDR3 DNA reads as TGCGCCAGCAGCCCTCGGCCCACGGGGGGAGCAGCCGGCGAGCAGTACTTC.

The chain employs TRBV6-6 and TRBJ2-5; no clear D gene. Trimming pared 2 bases from V and 5 bases from J, leaving 12 bases between. The CDR3 loop spans 14 amino acids. The germline V gene has CDR1 MNHNY and CDR2 SVGAGI (reference sequence). CDR3 loop: CASSYATVRETQYF. CDR3 nucleotides: TGTGCCAGCAGTTACGCCACAGTTAGGGAGACCCAGTACTTC.

This clone qualifies as medium-sized. The DNA of the CDR3 is TGTGCCAGCAGTGAGGACAGCTCTGGGGCCAACGTCCTGACTTTC. Residues: CASSEDSSGANVLTF. The V and J genes are TRBV6-1 and TRBJ2-6; D possibly corresponds to TRBD1 (6 bases). Germline loops: CDR1 MNHNS, CDR2 SASEGT. CDR3 length: 15 residues. V was trimmed by 3 bases and J by 0 bases, leaving 6 bases between them.

The rearrangement links TRBV7-9 to TRBJ1-2, with 8 nucleotides matching TRBD1. The CDR3 extends over 14 amino acids. Germline trimming cut 5 bases from V and 4 bases from J; bases unmatched to any gene: 6. Germline V lookup: CDR1 SEHNR, CDR2 FQNEAQ (reference sequence). CDR3 protein: CASSPQGVIYGYTF. CDR3 in DNA: TGTGCCAGCAGCCCACAGGGGGTAATCTATGGCTACACCTTC. Supplemented by reference TRBV7-9 and TRBJ1-2, the full variable domain reads DTGVSQNPRHKITKRGQNVTFRCDPISEHNRLYWYRQTLGQGPEFLTYFQNEAQLEKSRLLSDRFSAERPKGSFSTLEIQRTEQGDSAMYLCASSPQGVIYGYTFGSGTRLTVV.

The sample holds a few counts of this clone. The chain joins TRBV11-1 to TRBJ2-1; D perhaps matches TRBD2 (5 bases). This CDR3 spans 13 amino acids. The germline CDR1 and CDR2 sequences are SGHAT and FQDESV (reference sequence). The V gene lost 3 bases and the J gene lost 8 bases, with 11 bases spanning the gap. CDR3 amino acids: CASSFGSVDEQFF. In DNA form, the CDR3 reads TGTGCCAGCAGCTTTGGGAGTGTGGATGAGCAGTTCTTC.

The chain employs TRBV6-4 and TRBJ2-3; TRBD1 matches at 8 bases. With V trimmed by 4 bases and J by 2 bases, 5 bases remained unmatched. The CDR3 has 15 residues. Germline CDR1 is MRHNA and CDR2 is SNTAGT. CDR3 nucleotide sequence: TGTGCCAGCAGTGTGGAGGGACAGGCCACAGATACGCAGTATTTT. Translating it yields CASSVEGQATDTQYF.

This clone has more than one count but fewer than ten. V usage is TRBV6-1 and J usage is TRBJ2-3; 9 bases map to TRBD2. With V trimmed by 0 bases and J by 4 bases, 2 bases remained unmatched. The CDR3 has 15 residues. Germline assignment: CDR1 MNHNS and CDR2 SASEGT. The CDR3 sequence: CASSEASGSPDTQYF. The CDR3 DNA follows: TGTGCCAGCAGTGAAGCTAGCGGGAGCCCAGATACGCAGTATTTT.

The chain joins TRBV15 to TRBJ2-2; 10 nucleotides match TRBD1. Germline values: CDR1 LNHNV, CDR2 YYDKDF (reference sequence). J gave up 3 bases and V 3 bases, and 19 bases lay outside the gene matches. The CDR3 loop spans 21 amino acids. In DNA form, the CDR3 reads TGTGCCACCAGCAGGATTCTTGACAGGGGGCGATTTGTTTGGGACACCGGGGAGCTGTTTTTT. Amino acid sequence: CATSRILDRGRFVWDTGELFF.

This clone is medium-sized in the sample. The rearrangement links TRBV6-4 to TRBJ2-1, with D possibly matching TRBD2 (5 bases). Germline assignment: CDR1 MRHNA and CDR2 SNTAGT. V dropped 3 bases and J dropped 3 bases, with 9 bases sitting between them. This CDR3 comprises 14 residues. The CDR3 spells CASSEGSDYNEQFF. The DNA of the CDR3 is TGTGCCAGCAGTGAAGGTAGCGACTACAATGAGCAGTTCTTC.

V usage is TRBV5-1 and J usage is TRBJ2-5; 7 bases are a match to TRBD2. The J call may be mistaken, given a closer DNA end match to TRBJ2-7. This CDR3 is built from 17 residues. Germline V lookup: CDR1 SGHRS, CDR2 YFSETQ. The CDR3 coding sequence is TGCGCCAGCAGCCCTCGGCCCACGGGGGGATCAGCCGGCGAGCAGTACTTC. Translated: CASSPRPTGGSAGEQYF.

This sequence joins TRBV25-1 and TRBJ2-5, with 10 nucleotides matching TRBD1. Germline V gene sequence: CDR1 MGHDK, CDR2 SYGVNS. The CDR3 length is 16 residues. V was pared by 7 bases and J by 6 bases, with 14 bases of the junction left unmatched. In DNA, the CDR3 is TGTGCCAGCACCCCCCTCGGGGACAGGGGTTTGAAGACCCAGTACTTC. Translating it yields CASTPLGDRGLKTQYF.

The chain combines TRBV15 with TRBJ1-4, with D maybe TRBD1 (5 bases). Trimming pared 1 base from V and 0 bases from J, leaving 15 bases between. Germline lookup yields CDR1 LNHNV and CDR2 YYDKDF (reference sequence). The CDR3 has 18 amino acids. In DNA form, the CDR3 reads TGTGCCACCAGCAGAGTATGGGGCCCCAGGGCAACTAATGAAAAACTGTTTTTT. It encodes CATSRVWGPRATNEKLFF. The entire variable domain, with the rest obtained from reference TRBV15 and TRBJ1-4, is as follows: DAMVIQNPRYQVTQFGKPVTLSCSQTLNHNVMYWYQQKSSQAPKLLFHYYDKDFNNEADTPDNFQSRRPNTSFCFLDIRSPGLGDTAMYLCATSRVWGPRATNEKLFFGSGTQLSVL.

Only a few counts were recorded for this clone. The chain couples TRBV5-6 to TRBJ2-7, with a possible D match to TRBD1 (5 bases). Trimming stripped 3 bases from V and 0 bases from J, with 10 bases between. This CDR3 has 14 amino acids. Germline V lookup: CDR1 SGHDT, CDR2 YYEEEE. CDR3 sequence: CASSYGQSSYEQYF. The CDR3 DNA reads as TGTGCCAGCAGCTACGGACAAAGCTCCTACGAGCAGTACTTC.

This clone has only a few counts. The V gene is TRBV5-3, the J gene TRBJ1-5; no clear D. TRBV5-3 falls under the ORF class, with uncertain function. The CDR3 contains 13 residues. V lost 3 bases, J lost 5 bases, and 9 bases lay in between. The CDR3 DNA is TGTGCCAGAAGCTCCGGACTTGATCAGCCCCAGCATTTT. As protein: CARSSGLDQPQHF.

The genes are TRBV19 and TRBJ1-6; D is unclear. Germline CDR1 is LNHDA and CDR2 is SQIVND (reference sequence). V shed 6 bases and J shed 7 bases, with 7 bases lying between them. The CDR3 is 12 residues long. The CDR3 region is CASRVENSPLHF. The CDR3 region has the DNA TGTGCCAGTAGGGTTGAGAATTCACCCCTCCACTTT.

This clone appeared a single time. The V and J genes are TRBV6-4 and TRBJ1-1; 8 bases are a match to TRBD1. Germline V lookup: CDR1 MRHNA, CDR2 SNTAGT. J lost 3 bases, V lost 10 bases, and 7 bases had no gene match. The CDR3 covers 13 residues. The CDR3 region has the DNA TGTGCCATCACGGACAGGGCGGACACTGAAGCTTTCTTT. This encodes CAITDRADTEAFF.

This clone occurred a few times. The chain has TRBV4-1 and TRBJ2-7, with 11 nucleotides matching TRBD1. V lost 0 bases and J lost 3; bases outside the gene matches: 4. Germline loops: CDR1 MGHRA, CDR2 YSYEKL. The CDR3 covers 16 residues. CDR3 nucleotide sequence: TGCGCCAGCAGCCAAGAAGAGGGGACAGGGGGCTACGAGCAGTACTTC. Translating it yields CASSQEEGTGGYEQYF.

This chain connects TRBV7-9 to TRBJ1-5, with D tentatively TRBD1 (5 bases). Germline CDR1 SEHNR, CDR2 FQNEAQ (reference sequence). Trimming took 2 bases from V and 2 from J, leaving 10 bases between them. The CDR3 length is 15 residues. The CDR3 loop is CASSLSGLGNQPQHF. CDR3 in DNA: TGTGCCAGCAGCTTATCAGGGCTTGGCAATCAGCCCCAGCATTTT.

The chain combines TRBV27 with TRBJ2-7; D is unclear. The V gene lost 5 bases and the J gene lost 2 bases, with 7 bases spanning the gap. The CDR3 has 12 amino acids. Germline V gene data show CDR1 as MNHEY and CDR2 as SMNVEV (reference sequence). This CDR3 is CASSPTAYEQYF. The CDR3 nucleotides read TGTGCCAGCAGTCCAACCGCCTACGAGCAGTACTTC.

This clone is judged large. The chain employs TRBV6-1 and TRBJ1-1; TRBD1 is a possible D gene (6 bases). V was clipped by 5 bases and J by 1 base, with 11 bases between them. The CDR3 is 14 amino acids. Per the germline V gene, CDR1 is MNHNS and CDR2 is SASEGT. The CDR3 here is CASSFRTENTEAFF. Written as DNA, the CDR3 is TGTGCCAGCAGTTTTCGGACAGAGAACACTGAAGCTTTCTTT.

This clone was counted a few times. This chain uses TRBV6-1 with TRBJ1-6; 9 bases are a match to TRBD1. V lost 1 base, J lost 5 bases, and 0 bases stayed unmatched. The CDR3 covers 15 residues. From germline, CDR1 is MNHNS and CDR2 SASEGT. CDR3: CASSEGTGDNSPLHF. DNA of the CDR3: TGTGCCAGCAGTGAAGGGACAGGGGATAATTCACCCCTCCACTTT.